This TCR beta chain was sequenced in a study of cytomegalovirus exposure and HLA in healthy donors. Study overall: The early release's HLA-typed donors yielded 65 million to 85 million unique TCRs.

Overall study results and limits: Common viral pathogens seemed, in a later analysis, to connect with several of the most significant clusters.

The CDR3 is made up of 15 amino acids. Trimming took 8 bases from V and 2 from J, leaving 15 bases between them. Looked up from germline, CDR1 is MGHRA and CDR2 is YSYEKL. PCR primers comprised 60 Vbeta and 13 Jbeta primers. Method: immunoSEQ multiplex PCR; TCRdb's copy keeps in-frame clones and lacks some. The table records about 150,000 clones, approximately 86% of them present only once. Turning to this clone: Its antigen is still unknown.

This clonotype originated in a woman under 30 in good health and CMV-seronegative. The rearrangement joins TRBV4-1 to TRBJ2-2; perhaps TRBD1 as D (6 bases). Sequencing was done on a sample of PBMCs. Here the CDR3 reads CASGPTGHNTGELFF. The CDR3 region has the DNA TGCGCCAGCGGGCCCACGGGACACAACACCGGGGAGCTGTTTTTT.